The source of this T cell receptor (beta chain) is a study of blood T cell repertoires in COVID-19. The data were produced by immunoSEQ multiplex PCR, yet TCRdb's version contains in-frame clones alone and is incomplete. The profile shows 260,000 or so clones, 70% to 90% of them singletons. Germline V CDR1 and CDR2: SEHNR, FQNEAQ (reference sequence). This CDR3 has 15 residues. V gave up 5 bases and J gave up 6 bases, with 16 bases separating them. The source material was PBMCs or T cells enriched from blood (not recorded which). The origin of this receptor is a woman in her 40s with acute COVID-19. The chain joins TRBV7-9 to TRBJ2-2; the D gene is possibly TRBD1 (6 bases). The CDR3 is CASSPRNRAAGELFF. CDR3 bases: TGTGCCAGCAGCCCCCGTAACAGGGCCGCCGGGGAGCTGTTTTTT.